This TCR beta chain was identified in a study of chronic HIV infection and antiretroviral therapy. Losses at the gene ends were 6 bases for V and 9 bases for J; bases not matched to a gene: 7. The CDR3 is made up of 14 amino acids. The germline CDR1 and CDR2 sequences are MDHEN and SYDVKM. MiXCR was run by TCRdb on the 5' RACE reads, yielding one entry per CDR3 protein. The sample holds 40,000 to 50,000 distinct CDR3 sequences, over 15% seen once. Many counts were recorded for this clonotype. The chain links TRBV28 to TRBJ2-3; 12 bases agree with TRBD2. This TCR derives from an adult who had HIV and had not received antiretroviral therapy, or was an uninfected healthy control (not recorded which). The sequenced sample consisted of peripheral blood. The DNA of the CDR3 is TGTGCCAGCAGCAAGACTGGGACTAGCGGGACGCAGTATTTT. As protein: CASSKTGTSGTQYF.